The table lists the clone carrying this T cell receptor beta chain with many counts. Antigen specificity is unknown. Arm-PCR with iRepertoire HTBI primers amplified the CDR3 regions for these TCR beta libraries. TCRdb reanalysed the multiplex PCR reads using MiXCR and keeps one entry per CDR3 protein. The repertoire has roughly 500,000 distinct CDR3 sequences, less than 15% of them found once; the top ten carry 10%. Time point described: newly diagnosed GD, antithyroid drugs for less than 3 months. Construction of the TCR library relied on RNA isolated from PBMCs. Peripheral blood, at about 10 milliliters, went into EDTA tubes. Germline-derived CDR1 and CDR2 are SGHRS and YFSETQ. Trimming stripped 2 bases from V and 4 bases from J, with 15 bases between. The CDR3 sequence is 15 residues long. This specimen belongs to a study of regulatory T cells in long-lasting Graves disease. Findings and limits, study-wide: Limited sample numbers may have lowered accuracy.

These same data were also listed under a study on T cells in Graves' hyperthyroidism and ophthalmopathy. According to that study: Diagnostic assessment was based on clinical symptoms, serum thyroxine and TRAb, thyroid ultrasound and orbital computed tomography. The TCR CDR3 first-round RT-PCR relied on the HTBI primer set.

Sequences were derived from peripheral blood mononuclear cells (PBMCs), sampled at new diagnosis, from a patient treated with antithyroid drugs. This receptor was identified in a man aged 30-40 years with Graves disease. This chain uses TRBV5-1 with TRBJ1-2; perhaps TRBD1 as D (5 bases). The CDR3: CASSFGQQALYGYTF. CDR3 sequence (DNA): TGCGCCAGCAGCTTTGGACAACAGGCACTCTATGGCTACACCTTC.